A selection of T cell receptor beta chains follows, all from one sample in a study of radiotherapy plus CTLA-4 blockade in lung cancer. Clones were sequenced by immunoSEQ multiplex PCR, and TCRdb holds only the in-frame ones, with some missing. The table records about 85,000 clones, approximately 84% of them present only once. The sample here was peripheral blood, taken from a patient treated with radiotherapy plus ipilimumab. These receptors all come from a human donor with non-small cell lung cancer who had a partial response to radiotherapy plus ipilimumab. CDR3s include the opening cysteine and the closing phenylalanine or tryptophan. A D gene is named only where the DNA matches it firmly. Expanded clones are given a class, and other clones once, few, many or no size at all.

TRBJ2-3 TRBV10-3 16 TRBD1 once CAISEPGQGDPDTQYF TGTGCCATCAGTGAGCCGGGACAGGGAGATCCAGATACGCAGTATTTT
TRBJ2-2 TRBV2 12 NA NA CASREGAGELFF TGTGCCAGCAGAGAGGGGGCCGGGGAGCTGTTTTTT
TRBJ1-1 TRBV6-1 13 TRBD1 NA CASSWTGATEAFF TGTGCCAGCAGTTGGACAGGGGCCACTGAAGCTTTCTTT
TRBJ2-1 TRBV7-6 15 TRBD2 NA CASSGREGPYNEQFF TGTGCCAGCAGCGGGCGGGAGGGACCCTACAATGAGCAGTTCTTC
TRBJ2-3 TRBV11-3 15 TRBD2 NA CASSLTSGRADTQYF TGTGCCAGCAGCTTAACTAGCGGGAGGGCAGATACGCAGTATTTT
TRBJ1-6 TRBV4-2 17 NA NA CASSQDRRAGPGSPLHF TGTGCCAGCAGCCAAGATAGGAGGGCTGGCCCAGGCTCACCCCTCCACTTT
TRBJ1-4 TRBV7-2 17 NA once CASSLARLTTSNEKLFF TGTGCCAGCAGCTTAGCCCGGTTAACTACATCTAATGAAAAACTGTTTTTT
TRBJ2-5 TRBV5-6 17 TRBD2 NA CASSLRASGRKEETQYF TGTGCCAGCAGCTTGCGGGCTAGCGGGAGGAAGGAGGAGACCCAGTACTTC
TRBJ2-7 TRBV27 15 NA NA CASRRLASQGYEQYF TGTGCCAGCAGACGTCTAGCGAGCCAGGGCTACGAGCAGTACTTC
TRBJ2-7 TRBV28 12 NA NA CASSQQALEQYF TGTGCCAGCAGCCAACAGGCGCTCGAGCAGTACTTC
TRBJ1-1 TRBV30 13 NA once CAWAGIRKTEAFF TGTGCCTGGGCAGGGATTCGGAAAACTGAAGCTTTCTTT
TRBJ2-1 TRBV7-2 14 TRBD2 NA CASSWLAGDDEQFF TGTGCCAGCAGCTGGCTAGCGGGAGACGATGAGCAGTTCTTC
TRBJ2-7 TRBV28 14 NA NA CASSLGRRSYEQYF TGTGCCAGCAGTTTAGGCAGGCGATCCTACGAGCAGTACTTC
TRBJ2-2 TRBV11-3 14 NA NA CASSRLGGTGELFF TGTGCCAGCAGCCGACTAGGTGGCACCGGGGAGCTGTTTTTT
TRBJ2-2 TRBV6-6 14 NA NA CASSEWTATGELFF TGTGCCAGCAGCGAATGGACAGCTACCGGGGAGCTGTTTTTT
TRBJ2-2 TRBV28 16 NA NA CASSFMGPMNTGELFF TGTGCCAGCAGTTTTATGGGGCCCATGAACACCGGGGAGCTGTTTTTT
TRBJ1-6 TRBV27 15 TRBD1 NA CASRYGTARGSPLHF TGTGCCAGCCGATACGGGACAGCCCGAGGTTCACCCCTCCACTTT
TRBJ1-2 TRBV6-5 14 NA NA CASSRLGQIDGYTF TGTGCCAGCAGCCGCCTGGGGCAGATTGATGGCTACACCTTC
TRBJ1-2 TRBV19 13 TRBD1 NA CASSTDRTYGYTF TGTGCCAGTAGTACGGACAGGACCTATGGCTACACCTTC
TRBJ2-4 TRBV11-3 16 TRBD1 NA CASSENRGIAKNIQYF TGTGCCAGCAGCGAAAACAGGGGCATAGCCAAAAACATTCAGTACTTC
TRBJ2-2 TRBV7-9 14 TRBD2 NA CASSLWEGFGELFF TGTGCCAGCAGCCTCTGGGAGGGGTTCGGGGAGCTGTTTTTT
TRBJ1-3 TRBV28 14 NA NA CASSYGSSGNTIYF TGTGCCAGCAGTTACGGTAGCTCTGGAAACACCATATATTTT
TRBJ1-1 TRBV7-8 15 NA once CASSPRGGMNTEAFF TGTGCCAGCAGCCCCCGGGGGGGCATGAACACTGAAGCTTTCTTT
TRBJ2-7 TRBV5-1 14 TRBD1 NA CASSSPGQVDEQYF TGCGCCAGCAGCTCACCGGGACAGGTCGACGAGCAGTACTTC
TRBJ2-5 TRBV7-7 14 NA NA CASSSHTVAETQYF TGTGCTAGCAGTAGCCATACGGTAGCGGAGACCCAGTACTTC
TRBJ2-5 TRBV5-1 14 NA NA CASSRTGSEETQYF TGCGCCAGCAGCCGCACAGGGTCTGAAGAGACCCAGTACTTC
TRBJ1-1 TRBV7-2 12 NA NA CASTGRGTEAFF TGTGCCAGCACAGGGCGGGGGACTGAAGCTTTCTTT
TRBJ2-1 TRBV5-5 12 NA NA CASSLSYNEQFF TGTGCCAGCAGCCTCAGCTACAATGAGCAGTTCTTC
TRBJ2-1 TRBV4-1 15 TRBD2 NA CASSPGTSGLNEQFF TGCGCCAGCAGCCCCGGGACTAGCGGCCTAAATGAGCAGTTCTTC
TRBJ1-2 TRBV19 12 NA few CASSMGGPGYTF TGTGCCAGTAGTATGGGAGGGCCTGGCTACACCTTC
TRBJ1-3 TRBV5-1 13 NA NA CASSQGAGNTIYF TGCGCCAGCAGCCAGGGCGCGGGGAACACCATATATTTT
TRBJ1-1 TRBV10-3 18 TRBD1 NA CAISERNWQGAENTEAFF TGTGCCATCAGTGAACGTAATTGGCAGGGGGCGGAGAACACTGAAGCTTTCTTT
TRBJ2-1 TRBV19 15 TRBD1 NA CASSSSPGTGYEQFF TGTGCCAGTAGTAGCTCCCCCGGGACAGGTTATGAGCAGTTCTTC
TRBJ2-5 TRBV18 18 TRBD2 few CASSPQALSAGVIETQYF TGTGCCAGCTCGCCGCAAGCTCTTTCAGCGGGAGTTATAGAGACCCAGTACTTC
TRBJ1-1 TRBV6-1 13 NA NA CASSLKRTVEAFF TGTGCCAGCAGTCTAAAAAGGACAGTTGAAGCTTTCTTT
TRBJ2-1 TRBV2 14 TRBD2 NA CASIREVTYNEQFF TGTGCCAGCATACGGGAGGTCACCTACAATGAGCAGTTCTTC
TRBJ1-2 TRBV6-5 13 NA NA CASKIGARYGYTF TGTGCCAGCAAAATAGGGGCCCGGTATGGCTACACCTTC
TRBJ2-5 TRBV11-2 16 TRBD2 once CASSLDRQGGVETQYF TGTGCCAGCAGCTTAGATCGGCAGGGAGGGGTGGAGACCCAGTACTTC
TRBJ1-5 TRBV30 12 NA NA CAWTRFDQPQHF TGTGCCTGGACCCGGTTCGATCAGCCCCAGCATTTT
TRBJ1-1 TRBV6-6 14 TRBD1 few CASLPDRWNTEAFF TGTGCCAGTCTTCCGGACAGGTGGAACACTGAAGCTTTCTTT
TRBJ2-5 TRBV27 17 TRBD2 NA CASSRTSGSLILETQYF TGTGCCAGCAGTCGGACTAGCGGGAGTCTCATTTTGGAGACCCAGTACTTC
TRBJ2-3 TRBV7-2 16 TRBD2 NA CASSLEETSGRARQYF TGTGCCAGCAGCTTAGAAGAAACTAGCGGGAGGGCCCGGCAGTATTTT
TRBJ2-7 TRBV19 15 TRBD1 few CASSIGTGSSYEQYF TGTGCCAGTAGTATAGGGACAGGGAGCTCCTACGAGCAGTACTTC
TRBJ2-1 TRBV30 17 TRBD2 NA CAGTGTSLLSSYNEQFF TGTGCCGGTACCGGGACTAGTCTCCTATCATCCTACAATGAGCAGTTCTTC
TRBJ1-3 TRBV27 17 TRBD1 NA CASSLVGTVPSGNTIYF TGTGCCAGCAGTTTAGTGGGGACAGTACCCTCTGGAAACACCATATATTTT
TRBJ2-5 TRBV9 18 TRBD2 once CASSLRVEASGREQTQYF TGTGCCAGCAGCCTCCGCGTAGAGGCTAGCGGGAGGGAACAGACCCAGTACTTC
TRBJ2-3 TRBV10-1 16 TRBD2 NA CASSERLAGDTDTQYF TGCGCCAGCAGTGAGCGACTAGCGGGAGACACAGATACGCAGTATTTT
TRBJ2-3 TRBV6-5 14 TRBD2 NA CASSYAGAPDTQYF TGTGCCAGCAGTTACGCGGGAGCCCCAGATACGCAGTATTTT
TRBJ1-5 TRBV6-5 14 NA NA CASSEGAGNQPQHF TGTGCCAGCAGTGAAGGGGCAGGAAATCAGCCCCAGCATTTT
TRBJ2-5 TRBV30 13 NA NA CAWSLGGKETQYF TGTGCCTGGAGTCTAGGCGGAAAAGAGACCCAGTACTTC
TRBJ1-5 TRBV28 17 TRBD1 NA CASTGAGTGGGNQPQHF TGTGCCAGCACCGGGGCCGGGACAGGGGGCGGTAATCAGCCCCAGCATTTT
TRBJ1-4 TRBV19 13 NA NA CASSIGPWEKLFF TGTGCCAGTAGTATTGGCCCGTGGGAAAAACTGTTTTTT
TRBJ1-2 TRBV29-1 13 TRBD1 NA CSVRYRGNYGYTF TGCAGCGTTCGGTACAGGGGTAACTATGGCTACACCTTC
TRBJ1-1 TRBV2 12 TRBD1 NA CASSETGVGAFF TGTGCCAGCAGTGAAACAGGGGTCGGAGCTTTCTTT
TRBJ2-2 TRBV5-1 16 TRBD1 NA CASSLETGRNTGELFF TGCGCCAGCAGCTTGGAGACAGGGAGGAACACCGGGGAGCTGTTTTTT
TRBJ2-7 TRBV27 14 NA NA CASSPEGGHYEQYF TGTGCCAGCAGCCCGGAGGGCGGACACTACGAGCAGTACTTC
TRBJ2-6 TRBV7-9 16 NA NA CASIWTPQAGANVLTF TGTGCCAGCATCTGGACGCCACAGGCTGGGGCCAACGTCCTGACTTTC